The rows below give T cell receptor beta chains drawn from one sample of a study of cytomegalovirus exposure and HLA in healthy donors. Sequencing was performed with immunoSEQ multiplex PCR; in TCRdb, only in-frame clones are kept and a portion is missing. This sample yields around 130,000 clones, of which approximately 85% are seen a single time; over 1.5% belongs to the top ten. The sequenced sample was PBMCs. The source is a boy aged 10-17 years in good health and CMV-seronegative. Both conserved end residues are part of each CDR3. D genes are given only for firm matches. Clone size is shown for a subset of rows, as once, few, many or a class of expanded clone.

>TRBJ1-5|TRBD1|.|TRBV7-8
TGTGCCAGCAGCCCGAGGGACAGGGGGCAAGGGATGAGTCAGCCCCAGCATTTT
CASSPRDRGQGMSQPQHF
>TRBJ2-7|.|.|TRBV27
TGTGCCAGCAGTTTGGGACAAAACTACGAGCAGTACTTC
CASSLGQNYEQYF
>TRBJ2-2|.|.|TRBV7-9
TGTGCCAGCCACCCCCTCAGGGAGGACACCGGGGAGCTGTTTTTT
CASHPLREDTGELFF
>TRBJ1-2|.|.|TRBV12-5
TGTGCTAGTGACACAAACTATGGCTACACCTTC
CASDTNYGYTF
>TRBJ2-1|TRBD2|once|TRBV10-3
TGTGCCATCAGTGAGCCGAAAGTCACTAGCGATGAGCAGTTCTTC
CAISEPKVTSDEQFF
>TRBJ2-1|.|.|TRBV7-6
TGTGCCAGCAGGGGGGGGGCGGGGAATGAGCAGTTCTTC
CASRGGAGNEQFF
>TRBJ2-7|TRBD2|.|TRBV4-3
TGCGCCAGCAGCCAAGGTCTTAATGGAGCGGGAGGGCTGGTCGAGCAGTACTTC
CASSQGLNGAGGLVEQYF
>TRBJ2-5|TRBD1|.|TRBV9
TGTGCCAGCAGCGTAGAGGGGGCGGCTAGAGAGACCCAGTACTTC
CASSVEGAARETQYF
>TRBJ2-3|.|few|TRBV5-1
TGCGCCAGCAGCTTGGACTTTACCACAGATACGCAGTATTTT
CASSLDFTTDTQYF
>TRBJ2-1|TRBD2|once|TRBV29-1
TGCAGCAACCGACTAGCGGGAGGCAATGAGCAGTTCTTC
CSNRLAGGNEQFF
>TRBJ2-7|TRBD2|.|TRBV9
TGTGCCAGCAGCGAGGGACTAGCGGGAGCCCTCTACGAGCAGTACTTC
CASSEGLAGALYEQYF
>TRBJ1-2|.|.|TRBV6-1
TGTGCCAGCAGTGACAGGCCTAACTATGGCTACACCTTC
CASSDRPNYGYTF
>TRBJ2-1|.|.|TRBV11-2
TGTGCCAGCAGCCTCCCGGAGCAGCTGTTCTTC
CASSLPEQLFF
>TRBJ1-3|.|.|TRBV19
TGTGCCACCCGGAGTACTGGAAACACCATATATTTT
CATRSTGNTIYF
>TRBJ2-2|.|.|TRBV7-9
TGTGCCAGCAGCACACCGGGACTGACGAACACCGGGGAGCTGTTTTTT
CASSTPGLTNTGELFF
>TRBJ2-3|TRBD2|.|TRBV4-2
TGTGCCAGCAGCCGTACTAGCGGCACAGATACGCAGTATTTT
CASSRTSGTDTQYF
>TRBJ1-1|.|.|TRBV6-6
TGTGCCAGCAGTGCTCGGGGAGACACTGAAGCTTTCTTT
CASSARGDTEAFF